These 18 T cell receptor beta chains originate from one sample sequenced in a study of CD8+ T cells in alopecia areata. As for treatment: oral pan-JAK inhibitor, 5-10 mg twice daily. The sequencing template was cDNA reverse transcribed from extracted RNA. Produced via immunoSEQ multiplex PCR; TCRdb's table is partial and in-frame only. The sample includes about 180,000 clones, 40% to 65% of them seen just once. This specimen consisted of CD8+ T cells sorted from blood, obtained around week 54, from a patient treated with tofacitinib. These TCRs come from a human donor with alopecia areata.

The rearrangement uses TRBV7-3 and TRBJ1-2; perhaps TRBD1 as D (5 bases). The CDR3 extends over 14 amino acids. V dropped 5 bases and J dropped 8 bases, with 18 bases sitting between them. CDR1 and CDR2 (germline): SGHTA, FQGTGA. CDR3 sequence reads: CASSLGGGAEGYTF. DNA of the CDR3: TGTGCCAGCAGCCTCGGAGGAGGGGCGGAAGGCTACACCTTC.

This clone was seen more than once but under ten times. The chain links TRBV15 to TRBJ1-2; the D gene is possibly TRBD1 (5 bases). CDR3 length: 15 residues. Trimming took 0 bases from V and 0 from J, leaving 8 bases between them. Germline assignment: CDR1 LNHNV and CDR2 YYDKDF (reference sequence). The chain's CDR3 is CATSRDKGANYGYTF. For the CDR3, the DNA is TGTGCCACCAGCAGAGATAAAGGGGCTAACTATGGCTACACCTTC.

Details on this clone: Other DNA sequences in the same sample also yield this CDR3. V is TRBV27 and J is TRBJ1-5, with 7 bases that match TRBD1. The CDR3 extends over 14 amino acids. Germline CDR1 MNHEY, CDR2 SMNVEV (reference sequence). The V segment lost 4 bases and the J segment 4 bases; nucleotides outside the gene matches: 4. This chain's CDR3 is CASSWTGGNQPQHF. The CDR3, as DNA: TGTGCCAGCAGTTGGACAGGAGGAAATCAGCCCCAGCATTTT.

The rearrangement joins TRBV11-2 to TRBJ2-7, with TRBD2 matching over 11 bases. The CDR3 length is 15 residues. Germline V CDR1 and CDR2: SGHAT, FQNNGV. Unmatched junction bases numbered 7, after V lost 5 bases and J lost 4 bases. The CDR3 region is CASSTRLAGPYEQYF. In DNA, the CDR3 is TGTGCCAGCAGCACCAGACTAGCGGGGCCATACGAGCAGTACTTC.

V is TRBV2 and J is TRBJ1-2; no definite D call. This CDR3 is built from 14 residues. The V gene lost 2 bases and the J gene lost 4 bases, with 11 bases spanning the gap. CDR1 is SNHLY, CDR2 FYNNEI, per germline. The CDR3 nucleotides are TGTGCCAGCAGTGAATTGGGCTTTCCCTATGGCTACACCTTC. Amino acid sequence: CASSELGFPYGYTF.

The CDR3 region has the DNA TGTGCCAGCAGTTACTCAATGGACAGGGGAGAATACGAGCAGTACTTC. Encoded protein: CASSYSMDRGEYEQYF. The V gene is TRBV6-5, the J gene TRBJ2-7, with TRBD1 matching over 9 bases. From germline, CDR1 is MNHEY and CDR2 SVGAGI. V was pared by 0 bases and J by 4 bases, with 7 bases of the junction left unmatched. The CDR3 spans 16 residues.

This clone was recorded a few times. The rearrangement joins TRBV7-9 to TRBJ2-5; D perhaps matches TRBD2 (5 bases). Germline CDR1 and CDR2: SEHNR and FQNEAQ (reference sequence). V lost 4 bases, J lost 5 bases, and 17 bases lay in between. The CDR3 extends over 15 amino acids. The chain's CDR3 is CASSSRIARSETQYF. CDR3 nucleotides: TGTGCCAGCAGCTCCCGAATAGCGAGAAGCGAGACCCAGTACTTC.

V gene TRBV11-2 combines with J gene TRBJ1-6; no clear D gene. This CDR3 comprises 13 residues. The V end was cut by 1 base, the J end by 8 bases, with 6 bases between. Germline V CDR1 and CDR2: SGHAT, FQNNGV. The CDR3 region has the DNA TGTGCCAGCAGCTTAGTAGGGTATTCACCCCTCCACTTT. Its translation: CASSLVGYSPLHF. The full variable domain, rest sourced from reference TRBV11-2 and TRBJ1-6, is EAGVAQSPRYKIIEKRQSVAFWCNPISGHATLYWYQQILGQGPKLLIQFQNNGVVDDSQLPKDRFSAERLKGVDSTLKIQPAKLEDSAVYLCASSLVGYSPLHFGNGTRLTVT.

The chain links TRBV7-9 to TRBJ2-5; 14 nucleotides line up with TRBD2. The CDR3 has 16 residues. Trimming cost V 3 bases and J 5 bases; bases outside gene matches: 5. Per the germline V gene, CDR1 is SEHNR and CDR2 is FQNEAQ (reference sequence). The CDR3 DNA is TGTGCCAGCAGCTTTGGACTAGCGGGGGGATTGGAGACCCAGTACTTC. Its translation is CASSFGLAGGLETQYF.

V and J are TRBV7-9 and TRBJ2-1; 8 positions match TRBD2. Germline CDR1 reads SEHNR; CDR2 reads FQNEAQ (reference sequence). The CDR3 loop spans 15 amino acids. V lost 5 bases to trimming and J lost 3 bases; unmatched junction nucleotides: 6. The CDR3 loop reads CASSPPGTSYNEQFF. As DNA, the CDR3 is TGTGCCAGCAGCCCCCCCGGGACTAGCTACAATGAGCAGTTCTTC.

This chain joins TRBV30 and TRBJ2-1, with 8 positions matching TRBD1. Per germline, CDR1 GTSNPN and CDR2 SVGIG (reference sequence). V lost 0 bases and J lost 3; bases outside the gene matches: 4. The CDR3 loop spans 15 amino acids. CDR3 bases: TGTGCCTGGAGTGTTTACGGGACAGGCTACAATGAGCAGTTCTTC. Residues: CAWSVYGTGYNEQFF.

The chain carries TRBV28 and TRBJ2-5; D remains ambiguous. The CDR3 consists of 12 residues. V shed 0 bases and J shed 3 bases, with 2 bases lying between them. Looked up from germline, CDR1 is MDHEN and CDR2 is SYDVKM. DNA of the CDR3: TGTGCCAGCAGTTTATGGGAAGAGACCCAGTACTTC. It encodes CASSLWEETQYF. The entire variable domain, with the rest obtained from reference TRBV28 and TRBJ2-5, is as follows: DVKVTQSSRYLVKRTGEKVFLECVQDMDHENMFWYRQDPGLGLRLIYFSYDVKMKEKGDIPEGYSVSREKKERFSLILESASTNQTSMYLCASSLWEETQYFGPGTRLLVL.

V is TRBV7-8 and J is TRBJ1-5; no definite D call. Per the germline V gene, CDR1 is SGHVS and CDR2 is FQNEAQ. CDR3 size: 14 residues. Trimming left V 2 bases short and J 4 bases short, with 9 bases between. DNA for the CDR3: TGTGCCAGCAGCTTATATGAACAAAATCAGCCCCAGCATTTT. Its protein is CASSLYEQNQPQHF.

The chain joins TRBV30 to TRBJ2-1; 12 bases are a match to TRBD2. Germline V gives CDR1 GTSNPN, CDR2 SVGIG (reference sequence). The V and J ends lost 2 bases and 3 bases, in that order; junction bases with no gene match: 5. This CDR3 region has 16 residues. This CDR3 reads CAWSIRLAGVYNEQFF. For the CDR3, the DNA is TGTGCCTGGAGTATTCGACTAGCGGGGGTCTACAATGAGCAGTTCTTC.

This clone has more than one count but fewer than ten. The chain uses TRBV29-1 and TRBJ1-1, with 7 bases aligning to TRBD1. V lost 7 bases, J lost 3 bases, and 8 bases stayed unmatched. Looked up from germline, CDR1 is SQVTM and CDR2 is ANQGSEA. CDR3 length: 13 residues. In nucleotides, the CDR3 is TGCAGCGCACGACAGGGATCGGACACTGAAGCTTTCTTT. Amino acid sequence: CSARQGSDTEAFF. Filled out from reference TRBV29-1 and TRBJ1-1, the complete variable domain reads SAVISQKPSRDICQRGTSLTIQCQVDSQVTMMFWYRQQPGQSLTLIATANQGSEATYESGFVIDKFPISRPNLTFSTLTVSNMSPEDSSIYLCSARQGSDTEAFFGQGTRLTVV.

This chain uses TRBV6-5 with TRBJ1-2, with TRBD1 as a possible D gene (5 bases). Germline-derived CDR1 and CDR2 are MNHEY and SVGAGI. The CDR3 totals 13 residues. V was shortened by 3 bases and J by 7 bases, with 12 bases between the two germline ends. The CDR3 DNA sequence: TGTGCCAGCAGTTATGGGGGAGGGGTTGGCTACACCTTC. Encoded protein: CASSYGGGVGYTF.

In the case of this clone: The germline gene is not matched at one end of the junction; a read error may be the cause. This sequence joins TRBV18 and TRBJ2-7; TRBD1 matches 7 bases. From germline, CDR1 is KGHSH and CDR2 LQKENI. The CDR3 extends over 14 amino acids. CDR3 residues: CASSPGTAASTFNF. Written as DNA, the CDR3 is TGTGCCAGCTCACCGGGGACAGCGGCCTCTACGTTTAACTTC. Variable domain in full (rest from reference TRBV18 and TRBJ2-7): NAGVMQNPRHLVRRRGQEARLRCSPMKGHSHVYWYRQLPEEGLKFMVYLQKENIIDESGMPKERFSAEFPKEGPSILRIQQVVRGDSAAYFCASSPGTAASTFNFGPGTRLTVT.

The rearrangement joins TRBV4-3 to TRBJ1-6, with TRBD1 matching 8 bases. Germline CDR1 LGHNA, CDR2 YSLEER. This CDR3 has 14 amino acids. Trimming took 6 bases from V and 7 from J; bases not matched to a gene: 5. In DNA, the CDR3 is TGCGCCAGCAGTCTACAGGGGGGAAATTCACCCCTCCACTTT. This translates into CASSLQGGNSPLHF.